One and the same sample provided the 8 T cell receptor beta chains below, sequenced in a study of Graves' ophthalmopathy and Graves' hyperthyroidism. Transcripts of RNA were the source for amplifying TCR beta CDR3 regions. First-round RT-PCR with HTBI primers preceded a second-round multiplex PCR. TCRdb fed the multiplex PCR reads into MiXCR, producing one record per CDR3 protein. The sample shows about 660,000 distinct CDR3 sequences, more than 40% of them seen only once. The sequencing input was peripheral blood. The origin of the receptors is an adult man with Graves' ophthalmopathy.

The chain combines TRBV7-9 with TRBJ1-6; TRBD1 matches 9 bases. The length of the CDR3 is 15 residues. V shed 3 bases, J shed 8 bases, and the junction held 5 bases outside the gene matches. Germline loops: CDR1 SEHNR, CDR2 FQNEAQ (reference sequence). The CDR3 here is CASSFAGTGHSPLHF. The CDR3 DNA is TGTGCCAGCAGCTTCGCCGGGACAGGGCATTCACCCCTCCACTTT. The variable domain in full, with the rest retrieved from reference TRBV7-9 and TRBJ1-6, is DTGVSQNPRHKITKRGQNVTFRCDPISEHNRLYWYRQTLGQGPEFLTYFQNEAQLEKSRLLSDRFSAERPKGSFSTLEIQRTEQGDSAMYLCASSFAGTGHSPLHFGNGTRLTVT.

A remark on this clonotype: Germline is not matched at one junction end, which may reflect a read error. V usage is TRBV7-7 and J usage is TRBJ2-2, with D possibly being TRBD1 (5 bases). The germline V gene has CDR1 SSHAT and CDR2 FNYEAQ (reference sequence). This CDR3 region has 15 residues. The CDR3 protein is CASSPGRGGTRELFF. CDR3 coding DNA: TGTGCTAGCAGCCCAGGAAGGGGCGGAACCCGGGAGCTGTTTTTT.

Many counts were recorded for this clonotype. The chain is built from TRBV6-6 and TRBJ2-5; 10 nucleotides align to TRBD2. The CDR3 length is 14 residues. J gave up 5 bases and V 8 bases, and 8 bases lay outside the gene matches. Germline V lookup: CDR1 MNHNY, CDR2 SVGAGI (reference sequence). CDR3 DNA: TGTGCCAGCCGAGCGGGGGGGCCTTCTGAGACCCAGTACTTC. Amino acid sequence: CASRAGGPSETQYF.

This clonotype was seen many times. CDR3: CASRPEDGYTF. DNA for the CDR3: TGTGCCAGCAGACCGGAGGACGGCTACACCTTC. The chain recombines TRBV2 with TRBJ1-2; D gene unclear. CDR3 size: 11 residues. V shed 6 bases and J shed 8 bases, with 10 bases lying between them. Per germline, CDR1 SNHLY and CDR2 FYNNEI.

V gene TRBV5-1 combines with J gene TRBJ2-7; weak D call: TRBD1 (5 bases). Trimming removed 4 bases from V and 2 bases from J, with 13 bases in between. The CDR3 is 14 residues long. CDR1 is SGHRS, CDR2 YFSETQ, per germline. CDR3 coding DNA: TGCGCCAGCAGCCAAGACGACAGAGCCTACGAGCAGTACTTC. Its protein is CASSQDDRAYEQYF.

In regard to this clonotype: This could be a read error, since a much larger clone is one nucleotide away. V gene TRBV5-1 combines with J gene TRBJ1-5; tentatively, D is TRBD1 (5 bases). The CDR3 consists of 16 residues. The V end was cut by 4 bases, the J end by 0 bases, with 14 bases between. Germline V gene sequence: CDR1 SGHRS, CDR2 YFSETQ. As DNA, the CDR3 is TGCGCCAGCAGCAACGAGGGACCTTTTAGCAATCAGCCCCAGCATTTT. Translated, it gives CASSNEGPFSNQPQHF.

This clonotype was recorded at least ten times. The junction does not match germline at one end; this may be a read error. The rearrangement joins TRBV10-2 to TRBJ2-6; D may be TRBD1 (6 bases). Germline CDR1 WSHSY, CDR2 SAAADI. This CDR3 comprises 13 residues. CDR3 sequence: CASSPGVANVLTF. In nucleotides, the CDR3 is TGTGCCAGCTCTCCAGGGGTGGCCAACGTCCTGACTTTC.

Points on this clonotype: Here the CDR3 omits its conserved ending phenylalanine or tryptophan, so a read error is the likely source. The chain recombines TRBV10-3 with TRBJ1-1; TRBD1 matches at 10 bases. Per germline, CDR1 ENHRY and CDR2 SYGVKD. J lost 6 bases, V lost 4 bases, and 5 bases had no gene match. The CDR3 length is 14 residues. CDR3 nucleotide sequence: TGTGCCATCAGTGGGGACAGGGGTTCCCCTGAAGCTTTCTTA. This sequence encodes CAISGDRGSPEAFL.